This is a list of T cell receptor beta chains from one sample in a study of PD-1 blockade in classical Hodgkin lymphoma. Clones were read by immunoSEQ multiplex PCR, and TCRdb kept only the in-frame ones, dropping some. Of about 14,000 clones listed, about 80% are singletons. Source: peripheral blood mononuclear cells (PBMCs), taken at baseline. The receptors were sampled from a human donor with classical Hodgkin lymphoma. The CDR3 runs from the conserved cysteine through the conserved F or W. A D gene is named only where the DNA matches it firmly. Size is stated for part of the rows, as once, few or many counts, or as a class when the clone is expanded.

v_gene,d_gene,j_gene,abundance,CDR3nt,CDR3aa
TRBV5-1,NA,TRBJ2-1,NA,TGCGCCAGCAGCTTGGACGTAGGAGTATACAATGAGCAGTTCTTC,CASSLDVGVYNEQFF
TRBV19,TRBD2,TRBJ2-3,NA,TGTGCCAGTAGTAGGGCGGGGGGATTCACAGATACGCAGTATTTT,CASSRAGGFTDTQYF
TRBV29-1,NA,TRBJ2-2,NA,TGCAGCGCCTACAGCGCGAACACCGGGGAGCTGTTTTTT,CSAYSANTGELFF
TRBV4-1,NA,TRBJ1-1,NA,TGCGCCAGCAGCCAAGAACAGAACGGAAAGACTGAAGCTTTCTTT,CASSQEQNGKTEAFF
TRBV19,TRBD1,TRBJ1-5,NA,TGTGCCAGTAGCGGGACAGGGGGAAATCAGCCCCAGCATTTT,CASSGTGGNQPQHF
TRBV5-1,TRBD1,TRBJ1-6,NA,TGCGCCAGCAGCTTAGGGGGCGCAGATTCACCCCTCCACTTT,CASSLGGADSPLHF
TRBV25-1,NA,TRBJ2-7,NA,TGTGCCAGCAGTGGTGACACAGGCTCCTACGAGCAGTACTTC,CASSGDTGSYEQYF
TRBV7-7,TRBD1,TRBJ2-5,NA,TGTGCTAGCAGCTCCGGGACAGAAGAGACCCAGTACTTC,CASSSGTEETQYF
TRBV19,NA,TRBJ2-3,NA,TGTGCCAGTAGGGGGGGCCCAGATACGCAGTATTTT,CASRGGPDTQYF
TRBV5-1,TRBD1,TRBJ2-5,NA,TGCGCCAGCAGCTTGTTCTCCAGGGCTACAGGGGGGCAAGAGACCCAGTACTTC,CASSLFSRATGGQETQYF
TRBV5-6,NA,TRBJ2-5,NA,TGTGCCAGCAGCTTCGACAGGTGGGAGACCCAGTACTTC,CASSFDRWETQYF
TRBV20-1,NA,TRBJ1-2,NA,TGCAGTGCTATTGGGGATGGCTACACCTTC,CSAIGDGYTF
TRBV5-6,TRBD2,TRBJ2-5,NA,TGTGCCAGCAGCCCAGGGTTAAGCGGGGGGTACTTC,CASSPGLSGGYF
TRBV10-3,TRBD2,TRBJ2-3,once,TGTGCCATCAGTAGGACTAGCGTTAGCACAGATACGCAGTATTTT,CAISRTSVSTDTQYF
TRBV2,TRBD2,TRBJ2-1,NA,TGTGCCAGCAGCGGACTAGGGTCGTACAATGAGCAGTTCTTC,CASSGLGSYNEQFF
TRBV9,NA,TRBJ2-2,NA,TGTGCCAGCAGCGTGTCTTTAAAGACAAGTACGAACACCGGGGAGCTGTTTTTT,CASSVSLKTSTNTGELFF
TRBV7-2,NA,TRBJ2-7,NA,TGTGCCAGCAGCTTAGACGGGGGGCTGAGCTCCTACGAGCAGTACTTC,CASSLDGGLSSYEQYF
TRBV5-1,NA,TRBJ1-5,few,TGCGCCAGCAGCACCCCTGTGTACCAGGGGTTCGACCTCAATCAGCCCCAGCATTTT,CASSTPVYQGFDLNQPQHF
TRBV7-3,TRBD2,TRBJ2-1,few,TGTGCCAGCAGCTCTCCAGGACTAGCGGGGGGGAATGAGCAGTTCTTC,CASSSPGLAGGNEQFF
TRBV19,NA,TRBJ2-7,NA,TGTGCCAGTAGGAGCCCCGGGGGATCCTACGAGCAGTACTTC,CASRSPGGSYEQYF
TRBV10-1,TRBD1,TRBJ1-1,once,TGCGCCAGCAGTGAGAGGGACAGGGGGAAAGCTTTCTTT,CASSERDRGKAFF
TRBV7-8,NA,TRBJ1-4,once,TGTGCCAGCAGCTTCGGGGACCCTCGGGATAATGAAAAACTGTTTTTT,CASSFGDPRDNEKLFF
TRBV19,TRBD1,TRBJ2-2,NA,TGTGCCAGTAGTATCGACAGGGGTGCCGGGGAGCTGTTTTTT,CASSIDRGAGELFF
TRBV7-8,NA,TRBJ2-5,once,TGTGCCAGCAGCGGGCAGGGGAAGGGGAACTTC,CASSGQGKGNF
TRBV4-1,NA,TRBJ1-1,few,TGCGCCAGCAGCCAAGGACTTATGAACACTGAAGCTTTCTTT,CASSQGLMNTEAFF
TRBV29-1,TRBD1,TRBJ1-1,NA,TGCAGCGCGCAGGGGGCCGAAGCTTTCTTT,CSAQGAEAFF
TRBV13,NA,TRBJ1-1,few,TGTGCCAGCAGCGCAATACAGGGCCCGAACACTGAAGCTTTCTTT,CASSAIQGPNTEAFF
TRBV6-5,NA,TRBJ2-2,NA,TGTGCCAGCAGTTACGACAGGAGCCGCACCGGGGAGCTGTTTTTT,CASSYDRSRTGELFF
TRBV28,NA,TRBJ1-2,NA,TGTGCCAGCAGTTTGGGGGGCTATGGCTACACCTTC,CASSLGGYGYTF
TRBV6-5,NA,TRBJ2-1,NA,TGTGCCAGCAGTTTTGATGGCAGGGTAGGCTACAATGAGCAGTTCTTC,CASSFDGRVGYNEQFF
TRBV27,NA,TRBJ1-5,NA,TGTGCCAGCAGTTTACAGTCAAGACAGCCCCAGCATTTT,CASSLQSRQPQHF
TRBV10-3,NA,TRBJ1-1,NA,TGTGCCATCACCGAGAGGCCAGATGCCGCAGCTTTCTTT,CAITERPDAAAFF
TRBV19,NA,TRBJ1-6,NA,TGTGCCAGTAGTATAGAGGGCAGGAGCGGATCCTATAATTCACCCCTCCACTTT,CASSIEGRSGSYNSPLHF
TRBV5-1,NA,TRBJ2-5,NA,TGCGCCAGCAGTTCGGGATTACAGACCCAGTACTTC,CASSSGLQTQYF
TRBV5-4,TRBD1,TRBJ2-7,NA,TGTGCCAGCAGCCATCGGGGACAGGGGATGAACGAGCAGTACTTC,CASSHRGQGMNEQYF
TRBV6-5,NA,TRBJ1-3,few,TGTGCCAGCAGTCCAACAGTCTCTGGAAACACCATATATTTT,CASSPTVSGNTIYF
TRBV7-7,NA,TRBJ1-6,few,TGTGCTAGCAGCTTAGATGTCAATTCACCCCTCCACTTT,CASSLDVNSPLHF
TRBV7-4,NA,TRBJ1-6,NA,TGTGCCAGCAGCTTAGAAGGGGCCCCAGATTCACCCCTCCACTTT,CASSLEGAPDSPLHF
TRBV29-1,NA,TRBJ2-5,few,TGCAGCGCCCTAGGGACCCCCGGAGGGGAGACCCAGTACTTC,CSALGTPGGETQYF
TRBV2,NA,TRBJ2-7,NA,TGTGCCAGCAGTAGGACAAGCGAGAGCTCCTACGAGCAGTACTTC,CASSRTSESSYEQYF
TRBV19,NA,TRBJ1-2,NA,TGTGCCAGTATCGATGACTTAATGAAGGGCTACACCTTC,CASIDDLMKGYTF
TRBV7-9,NA,TRBJ1-3,NA,TGTGCCAGCAGCTTTCGGTCCACTTCTGGAAACACCATATATTTT,CASSFRSTSGNTIYF
TRBV7-6,TRBD2,TRBJ2-1,NA,TGTGCCAGCAGCTCGCAGCGGGGCGATGAGCAGTTCTTC,CASSSQRGDEQFF
TRBV7-9,NA,TRBJ1-2,NA,TGTGCCAGCAGCTTAGGCTGGGCGGCGGAAGGGAGCGGCTACACCTTC,CASSLGWAAEGSGYTF
TRBV21-1,NA,TRBJ2-6,few,TGTGCCAGCAGCGAAAAAAATGAGGGCACCTACTACGGGGCCAACGTCCTGACTTTC,CASSEKNEGTYYGANVLTF
TRBV2,TRBD1,TRBJ2-1,NA,TGTGCCAGCAGTACTGTGGGCAGGGGGACGTTGGGGTACAATGAGCAGTTCTTC,CASSTVGRGTLGYNEQFF
TRBV2,NA,TRBJ1-3,NA,TGTGCCAGCACTCGCCGGGCAAGTGGAAACACCATATATTTT,CASTRRASGNTIYF
TRBV29-1,NA,TRBJ1-1,once,TGCAGCGTTGAATCGTGGGAGGTGATGAACACTGAAGCTTTCTTT,CSVESWEVMNTEAFF